Following are 29 T cell receptor beta chains from one sample sequenced in a study of cytomegalovirus exposure and HLA in healthy donors. Primers for the PCR totalled 60 Vbeta and 13 Jbeta. TCRdb's copy holds only in-frame clones and misses some; the assay was immunoSEQ multiplex PCR. The sample lists 250,000 to 300,000 clones; 84% were seen once. Sequenced: PBMCs. The receptors stem from a woman in her forties in good health and CMV-seropositive.

The chain recombines TRBV27 with TRBJ2-7; 7 bases are shared with TRBD1. V gave up 4 bases and J gave up 6 bases; unmatched junction bases: 15. CDR1 is MNHEY and CDR2 is SMNVEV in the germline V gene (reference sequence). This CDR3 region has 16 residues. The CDR3 loop is CASSSLTGTEVREQYF. CDR3 in DNA: TGTGCCAGCAGTTCCCTAACCGGGACAGAAGTACGCGAGCAGTACTTC.

The chain couples TRBV5-1 to TRBJ2-3, with TRBD2 matching over 16 bases. The V segment lost 4 bases and the J segment 5 bases; nucleotides outside the gene matches: 16. Germline CDR1 reads SGHRS; CDR2 reads YFSETQ. The CDR3 runs to 20 residues. The CDR3 reads CASSPGTGGLAGGVQDTQYF. The CDR3 bases are TGCGCCAGCAGCCCCGGGACAGGGGGACTAGCGGGAGGGGTCCAAGATACGCAGTATTTT.

This clone was counted a single time. This chain links TRBV10-3 with TRBJ1-2; unclear D gene. Per the germline V gene, CDR1 is ENHRY and CDR2 is SYGVKD. The V end was cut by 2 bases, the J end by 2 bases, with 6 bases between. The CDR3 totals 13 residues. CDR3 loop: CAISEGQNYGYTF. DNA of the CDR3: TGTGCCATCAGTGAGGGCCAGAACTATGGCTACACCTTC.

The chain carries TRBV7-7 and TRBJ2-1; no reliable D call. This CDR3 comprises 15 residues. V dropped 0 bases and J dropped 1 base, with 7 bases sitting between them. Germline values: CDR1 SSHAT, CDR2 FNYEAQ (reference sequence). The CDR3 loop is CASSLAMSSYNEQFF. Written as DNA, the CDR3 is TGTGCCAGCAGCTTAGCGATGAGTTCCTACAATGAGCAGTTCTTC. The whole variable domain, filled in from reference TRBV7-7 and TRBJ2-1, reads GAGVSQSPRYKVTKRGQDVTLRCDPISSHATLYWYQQALGQGPEFLTYFNYEAQPDKSGLPSDRFSAERPEGSISTLTIQRTEQRDSAMYRCASSLAMSSYNEQFFGPGTRLTVL.

J is TRBJ2-1 and V is TRBV5-4, with 14 nucleotides matching TRBD2. Trimming cost V 2 bases and J 7 bases; bases outside gene matches: 2. The CDR3 is 15 amino acids. Germline CDR1 reads SGHNT; CDR2 reads YYREEE (reference sequence). CDR3 residues: CASSLGTSGRNEQFF. DNA for the CDR3: TGTGCCAGCAGCTTAGGGACTAGCGGGAGAAATGAGCAGTTCTTC.

The rearrangement uses TRBV5-6 and TRBJ2-2; TRBD2 might be the D (5 bases). Germline values: CDR1 SGHDT, CDR2 YYEEEE. V lost 6 bases to trimming and J lost 4 bases, with 16 bases between them. The CDR3 is 15 residues long. The CDR3 bases are TGTGCCAGCACAAAGGAACTAGGCGCCACCGGGGAGCTGTTTTTT. Translation: CASTKELGATGELFF.

The rearrangement uses TRBV5-1 and TRBJ2-1; 7 nucleotides line up with TRBD2. The V gene's germline CDR1 is SGHRS and CDR2 YFSETQ. The V and J ends lost 0 bases and 3 bases, in that order; junction bases with no gene match: 9. This CDR3 spans 17 amino acids. The CDR3 DNA reads TGCGCCAGCAGCTTGGCGGGCGGGAGTAGTTTCTACAATGAGCAGTTCTTC. The encoded protein is CASSLAGGSSFYNEQFF.

V is TRBV14 and J is TRBJ1-4; D call uncertain. The CDR3 is made up of 13 amino acids. Per germline, CDR1 SGHDN and CDR2 FVKESK. V lost 3 bases and J 3 bases, leaving 5 bases between the germline ends. Here the CDR3 reads CASSQAANEKLFF. As DNA, the CDR3 is TGTGCCAGCAGCCAGGCGGCTAATGAAAAACTGTTTTTT.

The chain links TRBV6-1 to TRBJ2-6, with D perhaps matching TRBD1 (5 bases). With 4 bases removed from V and 4 bases from J, the gap between germline ends came to 11 bases. The CDR3 runs 15 residues. Looked up from germline, CDR1 is MNHNS and CDR2 is SASEGT. CDR3: CASSVKGVGANVLTF. CDR3 in DNA: TGTGCCAGCAGTGTGAAAGGGGTCGGGGCCAACGTCCTGACTTTC.

The J gene is TRBJ1-2, the V gene TRBV7-8; 11 bases are shared with TRBD1. The V and J ends lost 5 bases and 4 bases, in that order; junction bases with no gene match: 9. The CDR3 is 16 amino acids. Germline V gene data show CDR1 as SGHVS and CDR2 as FQNEAQ. The CDR3 region is CASSPMGTGGSYGYTF. DNA of the CDR3: TGTGCCAGCAGCCCCATGGGGACAGGGGGGAGCTATGGCTACACCTTC.

This chain links TRBV2 with TRBJ2-3; no clear D. The CDR3 is made up of 14 amino acids. Trimming removed 4 bases at V and 2 bases at J, with 10 bases between. Germline CDR1 is SNHLY and CDR2 is FYNNEI. The CDR3 nucleotides read TGTGCCAGCAGTGCGGTCTCCTACACAGATACGCAGTATTTT. Encoded protein: CASSAVSYTDTQYF. Complete variable domain (other parts from reference TRBV2 and TRBJ2-3): EPEVTQTPSHQVTQMGQEVILRCVPISNHLYFYWYRQILGQKVEFLVSFYNNEISEKSEIFDDQFSVERPDGSNFTLKIRSTKLEDSAMYFCASSAVSYTDTQYFGPGTRLTVL.

The chain couples TRBV6-4 to TRBJ2-7; possibly TRBD1 for D (6 bases). This CDR3 comprises 13 residues. Germline CDR1 is MRHNA and CDR2 is SNTAGT. V was pared by 2 bases and J by 2 bases, with 7 bases between. The CDR3, as DNA: TGTGCCAGCAGTGACGGGACAACCTACGAGCAGTACTTC. This encodes CASSDGTTYEQYF.

The rearrangement links TRBV4-3 to TRBJ1-2; 8 bases line up with TRBD1. Unmatched junction bases numbered 11, after V lost 4 bases and J lost 4 bases. CDR3 length equals 16 residues. From germline, CDR1 is LGHNA and CDR2 YSLEER. The CDR3 sequence is CASSPAVQGASYGYTF. DNA for the CDR3: TGCGCCAGCAGCCCCGCTGTGCAGGGGGCCAGCTATGGCTACACCTTC.

V usage is TRBV7-9 and J usage is TRBJ2-7; D gene ambiguous. Germline values: CDR1 SEHNR, CDR2 FQNEAQ (reference sequence). V gave up 5 bases and J gave up 2 bases, with 13 bases separating them. The CDR3 is 14 residues long. The CDR3 region is CASSPDSSPYEQYF. CDR3 nucleotide sequence: TGTGCCAGCAGCCCCGACTCGAGCCCCTACGAGCAGTACTTC.

This chain joins TRBV11-2 and TRBJ1-2, with 7 bases lining up with TRBD1. The germline V gene encodes CDR1 SGHAT and CDR2 FQNNGV. The V and J ends lost 2 bases and 10 bases, in that order; junction bases with no gene match: 4. The CDR3 extends over 12 amino acids. CDR3 coding DNA: TGTGCCAGCAGCTTATTAGGGGGCTCCTACACCTTC. Translated, it gives CASSLLGGSYTF.

The J gene is TRBJ1-5, the V gene TRBV21-1; TRBD1, the table's D call, lacks a check against the DNA. TRBV21-1 corresponds to a pseudogene. This CDR3 region has 19 residues. The CDR3 DNA follows: TGTGCCAGCAGCAAAGAGGGCAGGGGGGCGTTTGGTTGGAATCAGCCCCAGCATTTT. It translates to CASSKEGRGAFGWNQPQHF.

The chain has TRBV27 and TRBJ2-3; D is uncertain. V dropped 5 bases and J dropped 2 bases, with 8 bases sitting between them. There are 13 residues in the CDR3. The V gene's germline CDR1 is MNHEY and CDR2 SMNVEV (reference sequence). The CDR3 sequence is CASSPQVTDTQYF. CDR3 in DNA: TGTGCCAGCAGTCCGCAGGTCACAGATACGCAGTATTTT.

CDR3 sequence reads: CASSLGSGSGRTYEQYF. In nucleotides, the CDR3 is TGTGCCAGCAGCTTGGGCTCTGGTAGCGGGAGAACCTACGAGCAGTACTTC. The chain is built from TRBV7-6 and TRBJ2-7; 9 bases are shared with TRBD2. The trim removed 3 bases at V and 2 bases at J, leaving 11 bases unmatched. The CDR3 contains 17 residues. Germline values: CDR1 SGHVS, CDR2 FNYEAQ.

As concerns this clone: Different DNA sequences within this sample yield the same CDR3. This chain uses TRBV28 with TRBJ1-2; no firm D call. There are 13 residues in the CDR3. Germline-derived CDR1 and CDR2 are MDHEN and SYDVKM. V lost 3 bases and J 2 bases, leaving 7 bases between the germline ends. The CDR3 nucleotides read TGTGCCAGCAGTTTCTCCGGGAACTATGGCTACACCTTC. It codes for CASSFSGNYGYTF.

This clone was seen a single time. The rearrangement links TRBV7-3 to TRBJ2-5; 9 positions agree with TRBD1. The germline CDR1 and CDR2 sequences are SGHTA and FQGTGA. V lost 3 bases, J lost 5 bases, and 10 bases stayed unmatched. There are 16 residues in the CDR3. The CDR3 reads CASSFGTGKGVETQYF. In DNA form, the CDR3 reads TGTGCCAGCAGCTTCGGGACAGGGAAGGGTGTGGAGACCCAGTACTTC.

The J gene is TRBJ1-2, the V gene TRBV30; D is possibly TRBD1 (6 bases). The CDR3 runs 12 residues. CDR1 GTSNPN and CDR2 SVGIG come from the germline V gene (reference sequence). Here the CDR3 DNA reads TGTGCTTATAACAGGGAGAACTATGGCTACACCTTC. Residues: CAYNRENYGYTF.

The table lists this clone with a count of one. The chain links TRBV5-1 to TRBJ2-1; TRBD1 matches 9 bases. Germline trimming cut 0 bases from V and 0 bases from J; bases unmatched to any gene: 7. Germline V lookup: CDR1 SGHRS, CDR2 YFSETQ. The CDR3 is 18 amino acids. For the CDR3, the DNA is TGCGCCAGCAGCTTGGGGACAGGGGCGTCCTACTCCTACAATGAGCAGTTCTTC. Protein: CASSLGTGASYSYNEQFF.

The V call is TRBV4-3, the J call TRBJ2-7, with 7 bases aligning to TRBD1. After removal of 0 bases from V and 0 bases from J, the junction contained 5 bases not matched to a gene. Germline V gives CDR1 LGHNA, CDR2 YSLEER. This CDR3 is built from 16 residues. The CDR3 loop is CASSQDLGDSSYEQYF. CDR3 nucleotides: TGCGCCAGCAGCCAAGACTTAGGGGACAGCTCCTACGAGCAGTACTTC.

The rearrangement links TRBV28 to TRBJ2-1; 10 bases line up with TRBD2. Germline CDR1 is MDHEN and CDR2 is SYDVKM. This CDR3 is 13 amino acids long. The junction had 3 bases not matched to a gene; V was cut back by 7 bases and J by 6 bases. CDR3 sequence reads: CASTSGSGNEQFF. The DNA for the CDR3 is TGTGCCAGCACTAGCGGGAGTGGCAATGAGCAGTTCTTC.

V is TRBV11-3 and J is TRBJ2-5; a weak D match, TRBD2 (6 bases). The V gene's germline CDR1 is SGHNT and CDR2 YENEEA. The CDR3 has 17 amino acids. V was shortened by 1 base and J by 2 bases, with 17 bases between the two germline ends. CDR3 nucleotides: TGTGCCAGCAGCTTAGCCGGAGGGACTCCGGGACAAGAGACCCAGTACTTC. Protein product: CASSLAGGTPGQETQYF. The whole variable domain, filled in from reference TRBV11-3 and TRBJ2-5, reads EAGVVQSPRYKIIEKKQPVAFWCNPISGHNTLYWYLQNLGQGPELLIRYENEEAVDDSQLPKDRFSAERLKGVDSTLKIQPAELGDSAVYLCASSLAGGTPGQETQYFGPGTRLLVL.

CDR3 DNA sequence: TGTGCCACCACCCCGAGGACAGCCGCAGCAGGGACCTACAATGAGCAGTTCTTC. Its protein is CATTPRTAAAGTYNEQFF. J is TRBJ2-1 and V is TRBV19; possible D gene TRBD1, 6 bases. Germline CDR1 is LNHDA and CDR2 is SQIVND (reference sequence). The CDR3 sequence is 18 residues long. Trimming shortened V by 10 bases and J by 2 bases, and 27 bases separated the two germline ends.

This clone has a single count. The V and J genes are TRBV6-5 and TRBJ2-3, with D possibly being TRBD2 (6 bases). V was trimmed by 8 bases and J by 0 bases, leaving 15 bases between them. CDR1 is MNHEY, CDR2 SVGAGI, per germline. This CDR3 is 15 amino acids long. In DNA, the CDR3 is TGTGCCAGCGTTAGAAGCGGGCAGAGCACAGATACGCAGTATTTT. It translates to CASVRSGQSTDTQYF.

The gene calls are TRBV30 and TRBJ2-7; 9 bases agree with TRBD1. CDR3 size: 15 residues. With V trimmed by 3 bases and J by 7 bases, 13 bases remained unmatched. CDR1 and CDR2 (germline): GTSNPN, SVGIG (reference sequence). This chain's CDR3 is CAWSGRTGVSGEQYF. The DNA for the CDR3 is TGTGCCTGGAGCGGTAGGACAGGGGTTTCGGGGGAGCAGTACTTC.

The chain couples TRBV5-1 to TRBJ1-2, with 12 bases fitting TRBD1. Germline V CDR1 and CDR2: SGHRS, YFSETQ. The CDR3 runs to 15 residues. With 4 bases clipped from V and 6 bases from J, the junction kept 7 bases outside the gene matches. The CDR3 loop is CASSLGDRGRDGYTF. CDR3 DNA: TGCGCCAGCAGCCTAGGGGACAGGGGGCGCGATGGCTACACCTTC.